Following are 2 T cell receptor beta chains from one sample sequenced in a study of shared clonotypes between healthy human individuals. The method was immunoSEQ multiplex PCR; TCRdb's version includes in-frame clones alone and lacks a portion of them. Among 650,000 to 800,000 clones, 92% were seen once, and the ten largest hold nearly 25%. Naive CD8 cells were CD45RO-negative, positively selected for CCR7, excluding terminally differentiated effector memory CD45RA+ cells. Sequenced sample: naive CD8+ T cells sorted from blood. These receptors were obtained from a man younger than 45 in good health.

This chain links TRBV19 with TRBJ2-3; unclear D gene. Deletions cut 1 base from V and 4 bases from J, with 12 bases between. The CDR3 is 15 residues long. Germline V gives CDR1 LNHDA, CDR2 SQIVND (reference sequence). The CDR3 here is CASSIGGSQADTQYF. The DNA of the CDR3 is TGTGCCAGTAGTATAGGGGGATCTCAGGCAGATACGCAGTATTTT.

The chain is built from TRBV28 and TRBJ1-4; 11 bases are a match to TRBD1. V lost 4 bases, J lost 1 base, and 11 bases stayed unmatched. Looked up from germline, CDR1 is MDHEN and CDR2 is SYDVKM. The CDR3 is 19 amino acids. In DNA form, the CDR3 reads TGTGCCAGCAGTTCATCAACCGGGACAGGGGGTCTAACTAATGAAAAACTGTTTTTT. Translation gives CASSSSTGTGGLTNEKLFF.